A selection of T cell receptor beta chains follows, all from one sample in a study of cytomegalovirus exposure and HLA in healthy donors. The assay was immunoSEQ multiplex PCR, and TCRdb's table has in-frame clones only and misses some. This table holds 200,000 or so clones, approximately 81% found once. The material sequenced was PBMCs. The receptors come from a boy between 10 and 17 years old in good health and CMV-seronegative. Both conserved end residues are part of each CDR3. The order of the fields is CDR3 length, D gene, J gene, clone size, V gene, CDR3 protein, CDR3 DNA. The D gene is left open where the match is weak. Where a row states a size, it is once, few, many or the class of an expanded clone; other rows omit it.

16 | NA | TRBJ2-1 | NA | TRBV9 | CASSVGGLAAYNEQFF | TGTGCCAGCAGCGTAGGGGGGCTAGCGGCGTACAATGAGCAGTTCTTC
16 | TRBD1 | TRBJ2-2 | NA | TRBV9 | CASSVRDRGRTGELFF | TGTGCCAGCAGCGTCCGGGACAGGGGAAGGACCGGGGAGCTGTTTTTT
14 | NA | TRBJ1-6 | NA | TRBV4-3 | CASSGRIYNSPLHF | TGCGCCAGCAGCGGCAGAATCTATAATTCACCCCTCCACTTT
14 | TRBD2 | TRBJ2-3 | NA | TRBV9 | CASSPRTRINTQYF | TGTGCCAGCAGCCCCCGGACTAGAATAAATACGCAGTATTTT
13 | NA | TRBJ2-7 | NA | TRBV28 | CASSLSQGGVQYF | TGTGCCAGCAGTTTATCGCAGGGCGGGGTGCAGTACTTC
16 | TRBD1 | TRBJ2-6 | NA | TRBV10-3 | CAISERQGTGANVLTF | TGTGCCATCAGTGAGCGACAGGGGACTGGGGCCAACGTCCTGACTTTC
15 | TRBD2 | TRBJ2-1 | once | TRBV2 | CASGASGSSYNEQFF | TGTGCCAGCGGTGCAAGCGGGAGTTCCTACAATGAGCAGTTCTTC
13 | NA | TRBJ1-5 | NA | TRBV5-1 | CASSLGGWQPQHF | TGCGCCAGCAGCTTGGGAGGTTGGCAGCCCCAGCATTTT
14 | NA | TRBJ1-1 | NA | TRBV27 | CASSPSQGSTEAFF | TGTGCCAGCAGTCCATCCCAGGGGTCCACTGAAGCTTTCTTT
15 | NA | TRBJ1-6 | NA | TRBV2 | CASSEDRLRRSPLHF | TGTGCCAGCAGCGAAGACAGGTTAAGAAGGTCACCCCTCCACTTT
13 | NA | TRBJ1-2 | few | TRBV5-8 | CASSLDRRNGYTF | TGTGCCAGCAGCTTGGATCGCAGGAATGGCTACACCTTC